One sample yielded the 22 T cell receptor beta chains listed below, sequenced in a study of shared T cell receptors in the human thymus (dated by TCRdb to about 2021). The library was built by means of the immunoSEQ multiplex PCR assay. Entries here come from immuneACCESS through TCRdb and include only in-frame sequences with V and J called. Some clones fail to appear in such tables; in the studies checked, an unresolved V gene covers under half of the shortfall, and the cause of the remainder is unknown. The sample data list around 340,000 clones, and about 95% of these were observed just once. Roughly 0.02% of the sample is in the top ten clones. Sequencing was done on a sample of thymocytes. These receptor sequences come from a human donor.

This clone was picked up one time. The CDR3 loop is CASSQDLADIFSYEQYF. The CDR3 DNA sequence: TGTGCCAGCAGCCAAGATCTAGCGGATATCTTCTCCTACGAGCAGTACTTC. This chain connects TRBV4-2 to TRBJ2-7; 7 positions match TRBD2. J lost 0 bases, V lost 0 bases, and 8 bases had no gene match. This CDR3 has 17 residues. Germline assignment: CDR1 LGHNA and CDR2 YNFKEQ.

V is TRBV27 and J is TRBJ2-7, with a weak D call TRBD1 (5 bases). V gave up 7 bases and J gave up 4 bases, with 23 bases separating them. This CDR3 contains 16 residues. CDR1 and CDR2 (germline): MNHEY, SMNVEV (reference sequence). The CDR3 DNA reads as TGTGCCAGCAATCCATCGGTGGGTAGGGGTGGTTACGAGCAGTACTTC. It specifies CASNPSVGRGGYEQYF.

Regarding this clone: Additional DNA sequences in this sample encode the identical CDR3. The chain uses TRBV7-8 and TRBJ2-7; 7 bases fit TRBD1. The CDR3 spans 14 residues. Germline lookup yields CDR1 SGHVS and CDR2 FQNEAQ. V lost 4 bases, J lost 2 bases, and 5 bases stayed unmatched. The CDR3 loop reads CASSSRDSTYEQYF. CDR3 DNA: TGTGCCAGCAGCTCAAGGGACAGTACCTACGAGCAGTACTTC.

The chain has TRBV28 and TRBJ2-7, with 7 bases that match TRBD2. Germline CDR1 reads MDHEN; CDR2 reads SYDVKM. V shed 2 bases, J shed 1 base, and the junction held 5 bases outside the gene matches. The CDR3 extends over 15 amino acids. The CDR3 here is CASSLVRTSSYEQYF. The DNA for the CDR3 is TGTGCCAGCAGTTTAGTTAGGACTAGTTCCTACGAGCAGTACTTC.

J is TRBJ1-1 and V is TRBV30; 8 nucleotides align to TRBD1. CDR1 and CDR2 (germline): GTSNPN, SVGIG (reference sequence). V trimming: 3 bases; J trimming: 4 bases; junction bases outside the gene matches: 1. The CDR3 runs to 12 residues. CDR3 sequence reads: CAWRGQGTEAFF. The CDR3 coding sequence is TGTGCCTGGAGAGGACAGGGCACTGAAGCTTTCTTT.

This chain connects TRBV6-1 to TRBJ2-4; D remains unclear. The V and J ends lost 4 bases and 0 bases respectively, with 10 bases between them. There are 15 residues in the CDR3. Germline V CDR1 and CDR2: MNHNS, SASEGT. The CDR3 nucleotides read TGTGCCAGCAGTGGCAGAACCTTAGCCAAAAACATTCAGTACTTC. Translated: CASSGRTLAKNIQYF.

V usage is TRBV6-5 and J usage is TRBJ2-7; 13 bases fit TRBD2. With V trimmed by 8 bases and J by 1 base, 2 bases remained unmatched. The germline V gene has CDR1 MNHEY and CDR2 SVGAGI. This CDR3 is built from 14 residues. CDR3 nucleotides: TGTGCCAGCTGGACTAGCGGGGGATCCTACGAGCAGTACTTC. Amino acid sequence: CASWTSGGSYEQYF.

The V call is TRBV18, the J call TRBJ2-7; 9 bases line up with TRBD2. The length of the CDR3 is 19 residues. The V and J ends lost 4 bases and 3 bases, in that order; junction bases with no gene match: 19. The germline gives CDR1 KGHSH, CDR2 LQKENI. The CDR3 reads CASSLTGFEGREGRYEQYF. The CDR3 DNA follows: TGTGCCAGCTCACTAACGGGTTTCGAAGGGCGGGAGGGCCGCTACGAGCAGTACTTC.

The rearrangement links TRBV5-1 to TRBJ1-2; 7 positions match TRBD1. This CDR3 region has 13 residues. V gave up 4 bases and J gave up 4 bases; unmatched junction bases: 4. Germline CDR1 is SGHRS and CDR2 is YFSETQ. In DNA form, the CDR3 reads TGCGCCAGCAGCAAGACAGGGACCTATGGCTACACCTTC. It specifies CASSKTGTYGYTF.

This chain uses TRBV11-2 with TRBJ2-3; maybe TRBD2 (6 bases). Trimming pared 1 base from V and 3 bases from J, leaving 11 bases between. The CDR3 is 15 amino acids. Germline CDR1 is SGHAT and CDR2 is FQNNGV. The CDR3 DNA sequence: TGTGCCAGCAGCTTAGCGGGAGAAAAAACAGATACGCAGTATTTT. Encoded protein: CASSLAGEKTDTQYF.

The genes are TRBV14 and TRBJ1-2; weak D call: TRBD1 (6 bases). The CDR3 contains 14 residues. Germline V lookup: CDR1 SGHDN, CDR2 FVKESK. Deletions cut 3 bases from V and 0 bases from J, with 8 bases between. CDR3: CASSQTGTNYGYTF. CDR3 bases: TGTGCCAGCAGCCAGACAGGTACTAACTATGGCTACACCTTC.

This clone is a singleton in its sample. The V and J genes are TRBV27 and TRBJ2-1; TRBD2 aligns across 9 bases. Germline V lookup: CDR1 MNHEY, CDR2 SMNVEV (reference sequence). V was clipped by 7 bases and J by 9 bases; unmatched bases: 10. This CDR3 is built from 14 residues. CDR3 bases: TGTGCCAGCACTTGTGGTAGCGGGAGTTGTGAGCAGTTCTTC. This sequence encodes CASTCGSGSCEQFF.

The rearrangement uses TRBV28 and TRBJ2-3, with a weak D call TRBD2 (6 bases). This CDR3 contains 16 residues. The germline gives CDR1 MDHEN, CDR2 SYDVKM. Trimming removed 3 bases from V and 0 bases from J, with 13 bases in between. This CDR3 is CASSFGGRKSTDTQYF. The CDR3 DNA is TGTGCCAGCAGTTTTGGGGGGAGGAAAAGCACAGATACGCAGTATTTT.

This clone was seen once. The chain links TRBV5-1 to TRBJ2-7, with 7 bases matching TRBD1. The CDR3 loop spans 14 amino acids. Per germline, CDR1 SGHRS and CDR2 YFSETQ. Trimming removed 0 bases from V and 3 bases from J; junction bases left unmatched: 3. CDR3 loop: CASSLVRQGYEQYF. The CDR3, as DNA: TGCGCCAGCAGCTTGGTGAGACAGGGCTACGAGCAGTACTTC. Using reference TRBV5-1 and TRBJ2-7 for the parts outside the CDR3, the full variable domain is KAGVTQTPRYLIKTRGQQVTLSCSPISGHRSVSWYQQTPGQGLQFLFEYFSETQRNKGNFPGRFSGRQFSNSRSEMNVSTLELGDSALYLCASSLVRQGYEQYFGPGTRLTVT.

V and J are TRBV28 and TRBJ2-5; 11 nucleotides line up with TRBD1. Germline assignment: CDR1 MDHEN and CDR2 SYDVKM. Trimming cost V 8 bases and J 3 bases; bases outside gene matches: 2. The CDR3 is 13 residues long. The CDR3 region is CASGTGGEETQYF. DNA of the CDR3: TGTGCCAGCGGGACAGGGGGGGAAGAGACCCAGTACTTC.

The V gene is TRBV10-1, the J gene TRBJ2-5; 7 bases agree with TRBD1. CDR1 and CDR2 (germline): WNHNN, SYGVQD (reference sequence). The CDR3 extends over 12 amino acids. V lost 4 bases, J lost 7 bases, and 3 bases stayed unmatched. The DNA of the CDR3 is TGCGCCAGCAGTGGAAGGACAGGGACCCAGTACTTC. Its translation: CASSGRTGTQYF.

The CDR3 reads CASSFGQGYNEQFF. CDR3 sequence (DNA): TGTGCCAGCAGTTTTGGACAGGGCTACAATGAGCAGTTCTTC. The gene calls are TRBV28 and TRBJ2-1; 8 nucleotides line up with TRBD1. Germline CDR1 reads MDHEN; CDR2 reads SYDVKM. CDR3 length: 14 residues. Losses at the gene ends were 3 bases for V and 3 bases for J; bases not matched to a gene: 1. Using reference TRBV28 and TRBJ2-1 for the parts outside the CDR3, the full variable domain is DVKVTQSSRYLVKRTGEKVFLECVQDMDHENMFWYRQDPGLGLRLIYFSYDVKMKEKGDIPEGYSVSREKKERFSLILESASTNQTSMYLCASSFGQGYNEQFFGPGTRLTVL.

The gene calls are TRBV27 and TRBJ2-3; D possibly corresponds to TRBD1 (5 bases). The CDR3 has 15 residues. CDR1 is MNHEY, CDR2 SMNVEV, per germline (reference sequence). The germline V and J ends were trimmed by 0 bases and 0 bases, with 7 bases remaining between them. CDR3 amino acids: CASSLSTASTDTQYF. CDR3 DNA sequence: TGTGCCAGCAGTTTATCGACAGCTAGCACAGATACGCAGTATTTT.

The chain recombines TRBV6-1 with TRBJ2-1, with TRBD2 identical over 11 bases. The ends lost 4 bases at V and 9 bases at J; junction bases unmatched: 11. CDR1 and CDR2 (germline): MNHNS, SASEGT. CDR3 length: 16 residues. This CDR3 reads CASSGRTSGYSSEQFF. CDR3 nucleotides: TGTGCCAGCAGTGGCAGGACTAGCGGGTATTCAAGTGAGCAGTTCTTC.

This chain joins TRBV5-1 and TRBJ1-1; possibly TRBD1 for D (5 bases). The ends were cut back, 5 bases at V and 3 bases at J, with 14 bases in the middle. The germline V gene has CDR1 SGHRS and CDR2 YFSETQ. The CDR3 has 14 residues. CDR3 sequence reads: CASSGEGPYTEAFF. In nucleotides, the CDR3 is TGCGCCAGCAGTGGGGAGGGGCCGTACACTGAAGCTTTCTTT.

The chain uses TRBV5-6 and TRBJ2-5, with D possibly TRBD1 on 5 matching bases. The CDR3 is 17 amino acids. Trimming removed 3 bases at V and 3 bases at J, with 21 bases between. Per the germline V gene, CDR1 is SGHDT and CDR2 is YYEEEE. This chain's CDR3 is CASSSPRQTTPKETQYF. The CDR3 nucleotides read TGTGCCAGCAGCTCCCCTCGACAGACCACGCCTAAAGAGACCCAGTACTTC. Full variable domain (missing parts from reference TRBV5-6 and TRBJ2-5): DAGVTQSPTHLIKTRGQQVTLRCSPKSGHDTVSWYQQALGQGPQFIFQYYEEEERQRGNFPDRFSGHQFPNYSSELNVNALLLGDSALYLCASSSPRQTTPKETQYFGPGTRLLVL.

This chain joins TRBV15 and TRBJ2-1, with TRBD1 identical over 9 bases. V lost 2 bases to trimming and J lost 1 base; unmatched junction nucleotides: 6. The CDR3 runs to 17 residues. Germline CDR1 reads LNHNV; CDR2 reads YYDKDF (reference sequence). Written as DNA, the CDR3 is TGTGCCACCAGCAGACTTCCGACAGGGGGGTCCTACAATGAGCAGTTCTTC. Translation gives CATSRLPTGGSYNEQFF.